What follows are 32 T cell receptor beta chains derived from one specimen sequenced in a study of control samples from healthy donors and cancer patients. The table came from immunoSEQ multiplex PCR; TCRdb's copy has only in-frame clones and leaves some out. The table records some 140,000 clones, around 94% of them present only once. Sequencing was done on a sample of PBMCs. All receptors derive from a man aged 55 to 70 with colorectal cancer.

The chain recombines TRBV5-4 with TRBJ2-5; 9 positions agree with TRBD2. V was pared by 3 bases and J by 1 base, with 7 bases of the junction left unmatched. Germline V gene lookup returns CDR1 SGHNT and CDR2 YYREEE (reference sequence). CDR3 length equals 16 residues. The CDR3 nucleotides read TGTGCCAGCAGCTCCCAAGCGGGGGGATCCCAAGAGACCCAGTACTTC. This translates into CASSSQAGGSQETQYF.

As regards this clone: A junction end diverges from the germline sequence, so it may reflect a read error. The chain has TRBV25-1 and TRBJ1-2, with TRBD1 matching over 11 bases. Germline V gene data show CDR1 as MGHDK and CDR2 as SYGVNS. The CDR3 is 13 residues long. The DNA for the CDR3 is TGTGCCAGCAGTGCTTCCAAGGACAGGGGGCGAGCCTTC. Its protein is CASSASKDRGRAF.

J is TRBJ1-5 and V is TRBV19, with D possibly matching TRBD1 (6 bases). CDR3 size: 16 residues. Trimming pared 1 base from V and 6 bases from J, leaving 16 bases between. Germline CDR1 LNHDA, CDR2 SQIVND (reference sequence). The CDR3 DNA reads TGTGCCAGTAGTATAGTCATCAGGGGCGCGGGTCAGCCCCAGCATTTT. Its translation is CASSIVIRGAGQPQHF.

This sequence joins TRBV7-9 and TRBJ2-5; TRBD2 matches at 8 bases. CDR1 is SEHNR, CDR2 FQNEAQ, per germline (reference sequence). This CDR3 region has 13 residues. V gave up 4 bases and J gave up 13 bases; unmatched junction bases: 11. The CDR3 region is CASSSPGLGFLYF. CDR3 bases: TGTGCCAGCAGCTCTCCGGGACTAGGGTTTTTGTACTTC. The whole variable domain, filled in from reference TRBV7-9 and TRBJ2-5, reads DTGVSQNPRHKITKRGQNVTFRCDPISEHNRLYWYRQTLGQGPEFLTYFQNEAQLEKSRLLSDRFSAERPKGSFSTLEIQRTEQGDSAMYLCASSSPGLGFLYFGPGTRLLVL.

V gene TRBV7-2 combines with J gene TRBJ1-1, with unresolved D. Trimming removed 2 bases from V and 2 bases from J, with 12 bases in between. The CDR3 consists of 15 residues. Germline V gives CDR1 SGHTA, CDR2 FQGNSA. The CDR3 nucleotides are TGTGCCAGCAGCTTAACGGCTCATCCAAACACTGAAGCTTTCTTT. Its translation is CASSLTAHPNTEAFF.

The chain uses TRBV2 and TRBJ1-1, with TRBD1 as a possible D gene (6 bases). This CDR3 spans 13 amino acids. Germline V gene sequence: CDR1 SNHLY, CDR2 FYNNEI. V lost 5 bases to trimming and J lost 3 bases, with 10 bases between them. In DNA, the CDR3 is TGTGCCAGCAGTACAGGGTTGTACACTGAAGCTTTCTTT. It specifies CASSTGLYTEAFF.

The chain is built from TRBV14 and TRBJ2-1; TRBD2 might be the D (6 bases). CDR1 SGHDN and CDR2 FVKESK come from the germline V gene. Trimming pared 0 bases from V and 1 base from J, leaving 7 bases between. The length of the CDR3 is 15 residues. This CDR3 reads CASSQEAGSYNEQFF. Written as DNA, the CDR3 is TGTGCCAGCAGCCAAGAAGCGGGTTCCTACAATGAGCAGTTCTTC.

This clone has just a few counts. The rearrangement joins TRBV6-5 to TRBJ1-2, with D tentatively TRBD1 (5 bases). The CDR3 has 12 residues. Germline V gives CDR1 MNHEY, CDR2 SVGAGI. V was cut by 6 bases and J by 7 bases, with 12 bases left in between. The CDR3 spells CASRQRGGGYTF. The CDR3 DNA sequence: TGTGCCAGCAGGCAAAGGGGTGGTGGCTACACCTTC.

The chain has TRBV7-6 and TRBJ1-3; D unclear. V shed 5 bases and J shed 0 bases, with 17 bases lying between them. Germline-derived CDR1 and CDR2 are SGHVS and FNYEAQ. This CDR3 has 17 amino acids. CDR3 nucleotides: TGTGCCAGCAGCCGGACCCGGGAAGGATTCTCTGGAAACACCATATATTTT. Translating gives CASSRTREGFSGNTIYF.

This clone was counted only a few times. This chain connects TRBV24-1 to TRBJ2-3; the match to TRBD1 covers 9 bases. The V segment lost 0 bases and the J segment 9 bases; nucleotides outside the gene matches: 9. The CDR3 is made up of 16 amino acids. Germline V gene lookup returns CDR1 KGHDR and CDR2 SFDVKD. This chain's CDR3 is CATSDLLSADRGTQYF. The CDR3 bases are TGTGCCACCAGTGATTTGCTATCAGCAGACAGGGGGACGCAGTATTTT.

This chain connects TRBV18 to TRBJ2-1, with TRBD2 matching over 13 bases. The CDR3 is 18 amino acids. Germline CDR1 is KGHSH and CDR2 is LQKENI. J lost 0 bases, V lost 5 bases, and 7 bases had no gene match. The CDR3 reads CASSKGLAGKSSYNEQFF. CDR3 nucleotides: TGTGCCAGCTCAAAGGGACTAGCGGGGAAGAGCTCCTACAATGAGCAGTTCTTC.

The chain combines TRBV6-6 with TRBJ2-1; 7 positions agree with TRBD2. Germline lookup yields CDR1 MNHNY and CDR2 SVGAGI (reference sequence). Trimming took 0 bases from V and 6 from J; bases not matched to a gene: 2. This CDR3 is built from 14 residues. The CDR3 nucleotides are TGTGCCAGCAGTTACTCGACGGGGGGCAATGAGCAGTTCTTC. Translated: CASSYSTGGNEQFF.

V is TRBV18 and J is TRBJ1-2; TRBD1 might be the D (5 bases). CDR3 size: 13 residues. Germline V gene lookup returns CDR1 KGHSH and CDR2 LQKENI. V was trimmed by 6 bases and J by 4 bases, leaving 12 bases between them. The CDR3: CASSLGTVYGYTF. The CDR3 DNA reads TGTGCCAGCTCCCTCGGGACGGTCTATGGCTACACCTTC.

The chain employs TRBV10-3 and TRBJ2-3; perhaps D is TRBD1 or TRBD2 (6 bases each). CDR3 length: 15 amino acids. Germline assignment: CDR1 ENHRY and CDR2 SYGVKD. V was cut by 4 bases and J by 2 bases, with 13 bases left in between. The CDR3 sequence: CAISGTGALTDTQYF. The CDR3 region has the DNA TGTGCCATCAGTGGGACGGGGGCCCTCACAGATACGCAGTATTTT.

The chain recombines TRBV24-1 with TRBJ1-2; 10 bases are a match to TRBD1. Germline CDR1 KGHDR, CDR2 SFDVKD. The CDR3 length is 15 residues. The V segment lost 4 bases and the J segment 4 bases; nucleotides outside the gene matches: 5. The CDR3 sequence is CATSDTGTGAYGYTF. CDR3 coding DNA: TGTGCCACCAGTGACACCGGGACAGGGGCCTATGGCTACACCTTC.

V gene TRBV5-6 combines with J gene TRBJ2-5, with 9 bases that match TRBD2. With 4 bases clipped from V and 5 bases from J, the junction kept 15 bases outside the gene matches. Per the germline V gene, CDR1 is SGHDT and CDR2 is YYEEEE. This CDR3 has 17 residues. The CDR3 nucleotides are TGTGCCAGCAGCCCCCCGAGGACGGGACTAGCTCGGGAGACCCAGTACTTC. It specifies CASSPPRTGLARETQYF.

Remarks on this clone: Mismatch with germline at one junction end may stem from a read error. The J gene is TRBJ2-6, the V gene TRBV19; possible D gene TRBD1, 5 bases. This CDR3 is built from 16 residues. In germline, CDR1 is LNHDA, CDR2 SQIVND (reference sequence). The CDR3 coding sequence is TGTGCCAGTAGTCCGCGACGGGCCTCTGGGGCCAGCGTCCTGACTTTC. This encodes CASSPRRASGASVLTF.

This chain links TRBV3-1 (or the pseudogene TRBV3-2) with TRBJ1-5; TRBD1 is a possible D gene (5 bases). The CDR3 consists of 14 residues. Germline CDR1 is LGHDT and CDR2 is YNNKEL (reference sequence). The germline V and J ends were trimmed by 4 bases and 0 bases, with 7 bases remaining between them. This CDR3 reads CASSPGISNQPQHF. The CDR3 nucleotides read TGTGCCAGCAGCCCAGGGATTAGCAATCAGCCCCAGCATTTT.

CDR3 coding DNA: TGTGCCAGCAGTGGGCTACAGGTTCCGAACACTGAAGCTTTCTTT. Residues: CASSGLQVPNTEAFF. The chain is built from TRBV2 and TRBJ1-1; TRBD1 might be the D (5 bases). The germline CDR1 and CDR2 sequences are SNHLY and FYNNEI. The V and J ends lost 4 bases and 1 base respectively, with 13 bases between them. The CDR3 sequence is 15 residues long. The full variable domain, with the rest looked up from reference TRBV2 and TRBJ1-1, is EPEVTQTPSHQVTQMGQEVILRCVPISNHLYFYWYRQILGQKVEFLVSFYNNEISEKSEIFDDQFSVERPDGSNFTLKIRSTKLEDSAMYFCASSGLQVPNTEAFFGQGTRLTVV.

This clone occurred once. J is TRBJ1-3 and V is TRBV6-5, with 7 bases that match TRBD1. The CDR3 contains 15 residues. Germline V gives CDR1 MNHEY, CDR2 SVGAGI. The ends lost 5 bases at V and 0 bases at J; junction bases unmatched: 4. The CDR3 DNA reads as TGTGCCAGCAGTCAGGGGGATTCCTCTGGAAACACCATATATTTT. Its translation is CASSQGDSSGNTIYF.

The chain recombines TRBV7-9 with TRBJ2-1; 12 bases fit TRBD2. CDR1 and CDR2 from the germline V gene are SEHNR and FQNEAQ (reference sequence). The CDR3 covers 14 residues. Trimming took 2 bases from V and 10 from J; bases not matched to a gene: 3. DNA of the CDR3: TGTGCCAGCAGCTTACTAGCGGGGGGGCGGGAGCAGTTCTTC. It is translated as CASSLLAGGREQFF.

The rearrangement joins TRBV3-1 (or the pseudogene TRBV3-2) to TRBJ1-1; tentatively, D is TRBD1 (6 bases). Germline CDR1 LGHDT, CDR2 YNNKEL (reference sequence). V lost 3 bases and J 0 bases, leaving 14 bases between the germline ends. The CDR3 sequence is 16 residues long. The CDR3 is CASSQAFTGLNTEAFF. The CDR3 DNA sequence: TGTGCCAGCAGCCAGGCCTTTACAGGGTTGAACACTGAAGCTTTCTTT.

The V call is TRBV5-1, the J call TRBJ2-5; D may match TRBD1 or TRBD2 (5 bases each). This CDR3 has 13 amino acids. The V end lost 2 bases, the J end lost 5 bases, and 10 bases lay between the germline ends. Germline V gene data show CDR1 as SGHRS and CDR2 as YFSETQ. The CDR3: CASSFSREETQYF. Here the CDR3 DNA reads TGCGCCAGCAGCTTTTCCAGGGAGGAGACCCAGTACTTC.

The rearrangement uses TRBV12-3 or TRBV12-4 and TRBJ2-7, with D possibly TRBD2 on 6 matching bases. This CDR3 contains 13 residues. The germline V and J ends were trimmed by 7 bases and 3 bases, with 13 bases remaining between them. The CDR3 reads CASTSRGGYEQYF. The CDR3 nucleotides read TGTGCCAGCACCTCGCGGGGCGGCTACGAGCAGTACTTC.

The chain carries TRBV27 and TRBJ1-2; no firm D call. The V end was cut by 3 bases, the J end by 8 bases, with 13 bases between. The CDR3 consists of 13 residues. From germline, CDR1 is MNHEY and CDR2 SMNVEV (reference sequence). DNA of the CDR3: TGTGCCAGCAGTTTTTCGGGAGTGGGGGGCTACACCTTC. Residues: CASSFSGVGGYTF.

The CDR3 region has the DNA TGTGCCAGCAGCCATAGCGGGGGGGCCTGGAATGAGCAGTTCTTC. Its translation: CASSHSGGAWNEQFF. The chain joins TRBV4-2 to TRBJ2-1; TRBD2 aligns across 11 bases. This CDR3 spans 15 amino acids. The V gene end was trimmed by 3 bases and the J gene end by 7 bases; junction bases not matched to a gene: 5. Germline CDR1 is LGHNA and CDR2 is YNFKEQ.

The J gene is TRBJ1-4, the V gene TRBV5-8; no definite D call. Deletions cut 4 bases from V and 7 bases from J, with 8 bases between. This CDR3 is built from 12 residues. Germline V gives CDR1 SGHTS, CDR2 YDEGEE. CDR3 bases: TGTGCCAGCAGCCTGCGGCGTGAAAAACTGTTTTTT. Residues: CASSLRREKLFF. Combining the CDR3 with reference TRBV5-8 and TRBJ1-4 gives the whole variable domain EAGVTQSPTHLIKTRGQQATLRCSPISGHTSVYWYQQALGLGLQFLLWYDEGEERNRGNFPPRFSGRQFPNYSSELNVNALELEDSALYLCASSLRREKLFFGSGTQLSVL.

The chain employs TRBV29-1 and TRBJ2-2, with TRBD2 matching 7 bases. This CDR3 contains 15 residues. Germline V gene sequence: CDR1 SQVTM, CDR2 ANQGSEA. Trimming cost V 2 bases and J 7 bases; bases outside gene matches: 10. DNA of the CDR3: TGCAGCGTTGAATTGGCGGGGGTTTTCGGCGGGGAGCTGTTTTTT. Amino acid sequence: CSVELAGVFGGELFF.

J is TRBJ2-4 and V is TRBV2; 11 bases align to TRBD1. This CDR3 has 13 amino acids. V dropped 10 bases and J dropped 6; count of bases not matched to a gene: 5. The germline CDR1 and CDR2 sequences are SNHLY and FYNNEI. CDR3 in DNA: TGTGCCATAACCGGGACAGGGGGAAACATTCAGTACTTC. It is translated as CAITGTGGNIQYF. Full variable domain (rest looked up from reference TRBV2 and TRBJ2-4): EPEVTQTPSHQVTQMGQEVILRCVPISNHLYFYWYRQILGQKVEFLVSFYNNEISEKSEIFDDQFSVERPDGSNFTLKIRSTKLEDSAMYFCAITGTGGNIQYFGAGTRLSVL.

This sequence joins TRBV5-6 and TRBJ2-5; 9 positions agree with TRBD2. The junction had 5 bases not matched to a gene; V was cut back by 2 bases and J by 3 bases. CDR3 length: 15 amino acids. From germline, CDR1 is SGHDT and CDR2 YYEEEE. The CDR3 DNA reads as TGTGCCAGCAGCTTCATGACTAGCGGAAAAGAGACCCAGTACTTC. As protein: CASSFMTSGKETQYF. The full variable domain, with the rest looked up from reference TRBV5-6 and TRBJ2-5, is DAGVTQSPTHLIKTRGQQVTLRCSPKSGHDTVSWYQQALGQGPQFIFQYYEEEERQRGNFPDRFSGHQFPNYSSELNVNALLLGDSALYLCASSFMTSGKETQYFGPGTRLLVL.

The rearrangement links TRBV5-1 to TRBJ1-1; possibly TRBD1 for D (6 bases). Trimming removed 1 base from V and 1 base from J, with 8 bases in between. The CDR3 is made up of 14 amino acids. In germline, CDR1 is SGHRS, CDR2 YFSETQ. The CDR3 DNA sequence: TGCGCCAGCAGCTTGACAGGGAAGAACACTGAAGCTTTCTTT. It is translated as CASSLTGKNTEAFF.

This clone was picked up one time. The chain joins TRBV5-4 to TRBJ2-2; 8 bases fit TRBD1. Trimming removed 1 base from V and 5 bases from J; junction bases left unmatched: 4. The CDR3 is 15 residues long. Per the germline V gene, CDR1 is SGHNT and CDR2 is YYREEE (reference sequence). CDR3 sequence: CASSLPRTGTGELFF. Written as DNA, the CDR3 is TGTGCCAGCAGCTTGCCCCGGACAGGGACCGGGGAGCTGTTTTTT.